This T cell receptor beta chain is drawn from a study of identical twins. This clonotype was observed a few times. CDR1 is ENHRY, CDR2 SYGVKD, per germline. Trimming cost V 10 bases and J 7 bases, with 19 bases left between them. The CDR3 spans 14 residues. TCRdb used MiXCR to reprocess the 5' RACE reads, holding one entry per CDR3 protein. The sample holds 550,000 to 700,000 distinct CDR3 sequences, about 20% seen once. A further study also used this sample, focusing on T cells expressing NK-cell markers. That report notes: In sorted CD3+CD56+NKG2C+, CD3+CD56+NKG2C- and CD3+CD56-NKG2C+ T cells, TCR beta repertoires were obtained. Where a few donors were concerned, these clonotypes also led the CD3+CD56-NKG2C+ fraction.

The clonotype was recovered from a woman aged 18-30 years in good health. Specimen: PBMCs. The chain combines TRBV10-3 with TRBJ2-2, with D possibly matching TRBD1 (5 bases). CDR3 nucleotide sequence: TGTGCCACCGCTAGTACAGGAATGAGCGGGGAGCTGTTTTTT. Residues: CATASTGMSGELFF.